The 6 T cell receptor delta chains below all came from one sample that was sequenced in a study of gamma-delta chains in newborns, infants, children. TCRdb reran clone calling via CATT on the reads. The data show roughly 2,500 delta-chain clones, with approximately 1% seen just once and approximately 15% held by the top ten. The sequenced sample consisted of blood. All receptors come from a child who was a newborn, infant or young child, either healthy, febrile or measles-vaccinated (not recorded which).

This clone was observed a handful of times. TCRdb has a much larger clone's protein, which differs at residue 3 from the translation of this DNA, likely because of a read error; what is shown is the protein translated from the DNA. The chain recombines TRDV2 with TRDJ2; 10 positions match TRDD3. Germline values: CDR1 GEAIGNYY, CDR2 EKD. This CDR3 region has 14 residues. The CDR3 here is CARDTLLGDAQLFF. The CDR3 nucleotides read TGTGCCCGTGACACCTTACTGGGGGATGCACAACTCTTCTTT.

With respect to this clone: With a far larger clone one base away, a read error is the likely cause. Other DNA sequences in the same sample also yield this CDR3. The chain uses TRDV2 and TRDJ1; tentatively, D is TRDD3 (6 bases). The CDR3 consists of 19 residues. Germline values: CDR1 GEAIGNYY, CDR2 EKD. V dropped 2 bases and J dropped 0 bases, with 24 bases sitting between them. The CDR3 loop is CACDNVGGLGAPYTDKLIF. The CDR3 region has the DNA TGTGCCTGTGACAACGTAGGGGGACTAGGGGCCCCGTACACCGATAAACTCATCTTT.

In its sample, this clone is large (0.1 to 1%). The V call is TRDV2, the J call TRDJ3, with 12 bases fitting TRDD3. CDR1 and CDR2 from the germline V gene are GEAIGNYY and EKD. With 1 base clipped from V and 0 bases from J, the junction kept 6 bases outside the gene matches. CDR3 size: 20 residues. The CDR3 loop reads CACDTYWGIHSSWDTRQMFF. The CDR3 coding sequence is TGTGCCTGTGACACGTACTGGGGGATACATAGCTCCTGGGACACCCGACAGATGTTTTTC.

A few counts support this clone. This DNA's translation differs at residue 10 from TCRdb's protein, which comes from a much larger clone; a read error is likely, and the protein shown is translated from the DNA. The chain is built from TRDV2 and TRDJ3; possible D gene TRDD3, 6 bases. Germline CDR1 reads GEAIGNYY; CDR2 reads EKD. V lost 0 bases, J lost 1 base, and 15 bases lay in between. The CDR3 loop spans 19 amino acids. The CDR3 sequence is CACDTLRILMSWDTRQMFF. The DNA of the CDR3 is TGTGCCTGTGACACCCTCCGGATACTCATGTCCTGGGACACCCGACAGATGTTTTTC.

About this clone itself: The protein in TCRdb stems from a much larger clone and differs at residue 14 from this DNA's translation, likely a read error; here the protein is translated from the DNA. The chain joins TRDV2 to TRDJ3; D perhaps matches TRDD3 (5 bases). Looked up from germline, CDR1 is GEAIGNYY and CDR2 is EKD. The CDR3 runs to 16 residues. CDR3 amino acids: CACDPLSSWDTRQTFF. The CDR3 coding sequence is TGTGCCTGTGACCCGCTTAGCTCCTGGGACACCCGACAGACGTTTTTC.

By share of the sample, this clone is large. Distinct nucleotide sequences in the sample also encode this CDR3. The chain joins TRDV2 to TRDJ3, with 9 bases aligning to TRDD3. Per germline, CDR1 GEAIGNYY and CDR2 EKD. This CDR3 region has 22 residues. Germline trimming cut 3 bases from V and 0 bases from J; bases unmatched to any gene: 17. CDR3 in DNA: TGTGCCTGTGACCCTATTAACTGGGGGACCCCCCCAAGCTCCTGGGACACCCGACAGATGTTTTTC. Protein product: CACDPINWGTPPSSWDTRQMFF.